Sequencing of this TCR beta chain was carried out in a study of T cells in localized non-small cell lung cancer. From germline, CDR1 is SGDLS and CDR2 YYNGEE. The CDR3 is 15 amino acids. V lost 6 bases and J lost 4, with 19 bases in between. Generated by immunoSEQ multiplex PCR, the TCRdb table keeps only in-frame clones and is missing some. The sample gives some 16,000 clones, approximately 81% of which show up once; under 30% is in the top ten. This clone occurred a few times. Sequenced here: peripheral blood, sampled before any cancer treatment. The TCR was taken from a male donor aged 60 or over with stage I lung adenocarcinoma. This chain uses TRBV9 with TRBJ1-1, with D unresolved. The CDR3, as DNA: TGTGCCAGCAACCCCGGTGGAGGTCTGGGCACTGAAGCTTTCTTT. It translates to CASNPGGGLGTEAFF.